This entry features one T cell receptor beta chain sequence. This sample is part of a study of blood T cell repertoires in COVID-19. Trimming left V 6 bases short and J 5 bases short, with 17 bases between. The germline V gene has CDR1 MNHEY and CDR2 SMNVEV (reference sequence). This CDR3 spans 14 amino acids. Profiled with immunoSEQ multiplex PCR; TCRdb holds only in-frame clones, not every one. The sample includes approximately 280,000 clones, over 85% of them seen just once. This rearrangement joins TRBV27 to TRBJ2-7, with TRBD2 as a possible D gene (6 bases). Sequences were obtained from PBMCs or T cells enriched from blood (not recorded which). The sequence was obtained from a woman between 55 and 75 years old who had recovered from COVID-19. In DNA form, the CDR3 reads TGTGCCAGCAGACTAGCAAATGGACGGAACGAGCAGTACTTC. This encodes CASRLANGRNEQYF.